The 25 T cell receptor beta chains reported below all come from one sample, sequenced in a study of T cell responses to AZD1222 COVID-19 vaccine. The repertoire was sequenced with immunoSEQ multiplex PCR; TCRdb's copy has only in-frame clones and lacks some. The table includes about 120,000 clones, 70% to 90% detected once. Sequenced here: peripheral blood, sampled on day 0 of AZD1222 vaccination. The origin of the receptors is an adult in good health.

The chain is built from TRBV19 and TRBJ2-7; 8 nucleotides match TRBD1. This CDR3 is 14 amino acids long. Germline CDR1 reads LNHDA; CDR2 reads SQIVND (reference sequence). V was pared by 8 bases and J by 2 bases, with 8 bases of the junction left unmatched. CDR3 coding DNA: TGTGCCAGTCGACGGGACAGGAGGGCCTACGAGCAGTACTTC. It yields the protein CASRRDRRAYEQYF.

The chain uses TRBV7-2 and TRBJ2-1; 8 nucleotides align to TRBD2. J lost 8 bases, V lost 1 base, and 10 bases had no gene match. The CDR3 consists of 16 residues. Germline loops: CDR1 SGHTA, CDR2 FQGNSA. CDR3 sequence reads: CASSLELRGARYEQFF. CDR3 nucleotide sequence: TGTGCCAGCAGCTTAGAATTGCGGGGGGCCAGGTATGAGCAGTTCTTC.

This rearrangement joins TRBV3-1 (or the pseudogene TRBV3-2) to TRBJ1-3; perhaps TRBD1 as D (5 bases). CDR1 is LGHDT, CDR2 YNNKEL, per germline (reference sequence). Trimming removed 1 base from V and 3 bases from J, with 10 bases in between. The CDR3 length is 15 residues. The CDR3 spells CASSQGWGGGNTIYF. The CDR3 nucleotides are TGTGCCAGCAGCCAAGGCTGGGGGGGTGGAAACACCATATATTTT.

V usage is TRBV5-1 and J usage is TRBJ1-1; 9 bases match TRBD1. Germline V gene lookup returns CDR1 SGHRS and CDR2 YFSETQ. V lost 4 bases to trimming and J lost 2 bases; unmatched junction nucleotides: 6. This CDR3 comprises 15 residues. The CDR3 region has the DNA TGCGCCAGCAGCACGCTGACAGGGGGTAACACTGAAGCTTTCTTT. This codes for CASSTLTGGNTEAFF.

J is TRBJ2-3 and V is TRBV7-5; TRBD2 is taken as the D call from the table, unchecked against the DNA. TRBV7-5 is labeled a pseudogene. CDR3 length: 16 amino acids. CDR3 sequence reads: CARSRAGTPFTDTQYF. Written as DNA, the CDR3 is TGTGCCAGAAGCCGCGCCGGGACTCCTTTCACAGATACGCAGTATTTT.

This chain links TRBV30 with TRBJ1-1; no clear D gene. Trimming stripped 4 bases from V and 2 bases from J, with 20 bases between. CDR1 and CDR2 from the germline V gene are GTSNPN and SVGIG (reference sequence). The CDR3 contains 16 residues. The chain's CDR3 is CAWTPGEGRGNTEAFF. The CDR3 DNA sequence: TGTGCCTGGACACCAGGAGAAGGACGGGGAAACACTGAAGCTTTCTTT.

The CDR3 region is CSVAGQGGINYGYTF. The CDR3 nucleotides read TGCAGCGTTGCTGGACAAGGGGGCATTAACTATGGCTACACCTTC. V usage is TRBV29-1 and J usage is TRBJ1-2; 7 bases line up with TRBD1. The CDR3 consists of 15 residues. Germline V lookup: CDR1 SQVTM, CDR2 ANQGSEA. Unmatched junction bases numbered 9, after V lost 4 bases and J lost 1 base.

A single count supports this clone. This sequence joins TRBV11-2 and TRBJ2-1; D gene ambiguous. V lost 6 bases and J 0 bases, leaving 12 bases between the germline ends. The CDR3 is made up of 15 amino acids. The germline CDR1 and CDR2 sequences are SGHAT and FQNNGV. The CDR3 region is CASRTSLGSYNEQFF. The CDR3 DNA reads as TGTGCCAGCAGGACCAGTTTAGGCTCCTACAATGAGCAGTTCTTC.

The J gene is TRBJ2-2, the V gene TRBV19, with D unresolved. Germline CDR1 and CDR2: LNHDA and SQIVND (reference sequence). Trimming took off 10 bases at V and 2 bases at J, with 14 bases between the two ends. This CDR3 is built from 14 residues. CDR3 sequence: CATPDPTNTGELFF. The CDR3 region has the DNA TGTGCCACTCCGGACCCCACCAACACCGGGGAGCTGTTTTTT.

The J gene is TRBJ2-1, the V gene TRBV10-2, with TRBD2 matching over 8 bases. V shed 3 bases, J shed 4 bases, and the junction held 11 bases outside the gene matches. CDR3 size: 17 residues. Germline V gene sequence: CDR1 WSHSY, CDR2 SAAADI. The CDR3 here is CASSDYPPAGAYNEQFF. CDR3 sequence (DNA): TGCGCCAGCAGTGATTACCCCCCAGCGGGAGCATACAATGAGCAGTTCTTC.

The chain uses TRBV5-1 and TRBJ1-5; 10 bases are a match to TRBD1. The junction had 3 bases not matched to a gene; V was cut back by 0 bases and J by 6 bases. The CDR3 spans 15 residues. Germline CDR1 SGHRS, CDR2 YFSETQ. The CDR3 bases are TGCGCCAGCAGCTTGGGGGACAGGGGAAGTCAGCCCCAGCATTTT. It yields the protein CASSLGDRGSQPQHF.

This clone was observed a single time. This rearrangement joins TRBV27 to TRBJ1-5; D not certain. The V gene's germline CDR1 is MNHEY and CDR2 SMNVEV (reference sequence). The CDR3 totals 12 residues. This CDR3 reads CAPFNGPQPQHF. For the CDR3, the DNA is TGTGCTCCCTTCAATGGACCTCAGCCCCAGCATTTT.

V usage is TRBV30 and J usage is TRBJ1-5, with D unresolved. The V gene's germline CDR1 is GTSNPN and CDR2 SVGIG (reference sequence). The CDR3 spans 14 residues. V lost 4 bases and J 1 base, leaving 11 bases between the germline ends. The CDR3 protein is CAWTKGGSNQPQHF. The CDR3 nucleotides read TGTGCCTGGACCAAAGGAGGAAGCAATCAGCCCCAGCATTTT.

V and J are TRBV3-1 (or the pseudogene TRBV3-2) and TRBJ2-7; 8 bases agree with TRBD1. The CDR3 covers 14 residues. With V trimmed by 6 bases and J by 7 bases, 11 bases remained unmatched. Germline V gene lookup returns CDR1 LGHDT and CDR2 YNNKEL (reference sequence). The CDR3 DNA is TGTGCCAGCAGAAGGGACAGGTCGGTTCGGGAGCAGTACTTC. It is translated as CASRRDRSVREQYF.

This clone was found a few times. The rearrangement uses TRBV21-1 and TRBJ2-7; the D segment call TRBD1 is taken from the table without a DNA check. TRBV21-1 is given as a pseudogene. CDR3 length equals 16 residues. CDR3 bases: TGTGCCAGCAGCAAAGCGCTTTCGGGACACCTCTACGAGCAGTACTTC. Translation: CASSKALSGHLYEQYF.

The V gene is TRBV6-4, the J gene TRBJ2-2; D perhaps matches TRBD2 (7 bases). The CDR3 length is 14 residues. Trimming stripped 11 bases from V and 4 bases from J, with 17 bases between. Germline CDR1 MRHNA, CDR2 SNTAGT. This chain's CDR3 is CASRGGQGTGELFF. CDR3 DNA: TGTGCCTCGAGGGGGGGCCAAGGCACCGGGGAGCTGTTTTTT.

In its sample, this clone was seen a few times. Different DNA sequences within this sample yield the same CDR3. The chain couples TRBV18 to TRBJ1-3; D not resolved. The length of the CDR3 is 14 residues. Germline CDR1 and CDR2: KGHSH and LQKENI. Trimming stripped 1 base from V and 0 bases from J, with 4 bases between. CDR3 in DNA: TGTGCCAGCTCACCACAGGGCTCTGGAAACACCATATATTTT. Translation: CASSPQGSGNTIYF.

The J gene is TRBJ1-2, the V gene TRBV7-9; the D gene is possibly TRBD1 (6 bases). CDR1 and CDR2 (germline): SEHNR, FQNEAQ (reference sequence). This CDR3 spans 15 amino acids. Trimming removed 5 bases from V and 0 bases from J, with 13 bases in between. CDR3 in DNA: TGTGCCAGCAGCACAAGGGGGGATTCTAACTATGGCTACACCTTC. This sequence encodes CASSTRGDSNYGYTF.

The chain employs TRBV19 and TRBJ2-3, with D hard to call. The CDR3 spans 13 residues. The V gene lost 4 bases and the J gene lost 2 bases, with 7 bases spanning the gap. Germline CDR1 LNHDA, CDR2 SQIVND (reference sequence). The CDR3 nucleotides are TGTGCCAGTAGTACGATTTCCACAGATACGCAGTATTTT. Translated: CASSTISTDTQYF.

The rearrangement uses TRBV5-1 and TRBJ1-2, with D possibly matching TRBD1 (6 bases). The CDR3 covers 13 residues. V dropped 4 bases and J dropped 5 bases, with 12 bases sitting between them. Looked up from germline, CDR1 is SGHRS and CDR2 is YFSETQ. The CDR3 nucleotides are TGCGCCAGCAGCATCGACAGGACGTATGGCTACACCTTC. This translates into CASSIDRTYGYTF.

This chain connects TRBV2 to TRBJ1-2; D call uncertain. The CDR3 length is 11 residues. Germline CDR1 is SNHLY and CDR2 is FYNNEI. V dropped 4 bases and J dropped 5 bases, with 5 bases sitting between them. CDR3 protein: CASSGWYGYTF. The DNA of the CDR3 is TGTGCCAGCAGTGGTTGGTATGGCTACACCTTC.

V and J are TRBV3-1 (or the pseudogene TRBV3-2) and TRBJ2-1; TRBD2 is a possible D gene (6 bases). CDR3 size: 14 residues. With 3 bases removed from V and 5 bases from J, the gap between germline ends came to 11 bases. From germline, CDR1 is LGHDT and CDR2 YNNKEL (reference sequence). CDR3 loop: CASSQTRGNNEQFF. The CDR3 DNA sequence: TGTGCCAGCAGCCAGACTAGAGGCAACAATGAGCAGTTCTTC.

Notes on this clone: This sample includes further DNA sequences coding for the same CDR3. CDR3 in amino acids: CASSLTGTGNTEAFF. CDR3 nucleotide sequence: TGTGCCAGCAGCTTAACAGGGACAGGGAACACTGAAGCTTTCTTT. J is TRBJ1-1 and V is TRBV7-9; 8 positions match TRBD1. Per germline, CDR1 SEHNR and CDR2 FQNEAQ (reference sequence). The V segment lost 2 bases and the J segment 1 base; nucleotides outside the gene matches: 3. The length of the CDR3 is 15 residues. Drawing the rest from reference TRBV7-9 and TRBJ1-1, the complete variable domain is DTGVSQNPRHKITKRGQNVTFRCDPISEHNRLYWYRQTLGQGPEFLTYFQNEAQLEKSRLLSDRFSAERPKGSFSTLEIQRTEQGDSAMYLCASSLTGTGNTEAFFGQGTRLTVV.

The chain is built from TRBV5-1 and TRBJ1-1; no firm D call. CDR3 size: 14 residues. The germline V gene has CDR1 SGHRS and CDR2 YFSETQ. V was pared by 1 base and J by 6 bases, with 13 bases between. The CDR3, as DNA: TGCGCCAGCAGCTTGATCGGTCGCCAGTCTGAAGCTTTCTTT. It specifies CASSLIGRQSEAFF.

CDR3 in amino acids: CASSLAGGGIYEQYF. CDR3 DNA: TGTGCCAGCAGCCTAGCGGGGGGGGGTATCTACGAGCAGTACTTC. The chain combines TRBV11-2 with TRBJ2-7; 12 nucleotides agree with TRBD2. Germline lookup yields CDR1 SGHAT and CDR2 FQNNGV. This CDR3 has 15 residues. The ends lost 5 bases at V and 3 bases at J; junction bases unmatched: 5.